The 15 T cell receptor beta chains in this list originate from one sample, sequenced in a study of blood T cell repertoires in COVID-19. This table comes from immunoSEQ multiplex PCR, and its TCRdb copy is limited to in-frame clones, with some not included. The top ten clones hold about 3.1% of a sample with approximately 52,000 clones, 75% to 95% of them seen once. Sequenced input: peripheral blood. The source of these receptors is a man aged 50 to 59 with acute or convalescent COVID-19.

The rearrangement uses TRBV5-1 and TRBJ1-2, with 12 bases matching TRBD1. V lost 4 bases and J lost 6; bases outside the gene matches: 4. Germline CDR1 SGHRS, CDR2 YFSETQ. CDR3 length equals 14 residues. CDR3 nucleotide sequence: TGCGCCAGCAGCCTGGGACAGGGGGCTCATGGCTACACCTTC. Translated, it gives CASSLGQGAHGYTF.

This rearrangement joins TRBV7-2 to TRBJ1-1, with TRBD1 matching over 8 bases. The V segment lost 3 bases and the J segment 7 bases; nucleotides outside the gene matches: 4. The CDR3 is 13 amino acids. Per germline, CDR1 SGHTA and CDR2 FQGNSA. CDR3 coding DNA: TGTGCCAGCAGCTTTACAGGGGGAAATGAAGCTTTCTTT. This codes for CASSFTGGNEAFF. Filled out from reference TRBV7-2 and TRBJ1-1, the complete variable domain reads GAGVSQSPSNKVTEKGKDVELRCDPISGHTALYWYRQSLGQGLEFLIYFQGNSAPDKSGLPSDRFSAERTGGSVSTLTIQRTQQEDSAVYLCASSFTGGNEAFFGQGTRLTVV.

The rearrangement links TRBV28 to TRBJ1-2; 10 nucleotides agree with TRBD1. Per the germline V gene, CDR1 is MDHEN and CDR2 is SYDVKM. Trimming removed 5 bases from V and 8 bases from J; junction bases left unmatched: 14. This CDR3 is 16 amino acids long. The CDR3 region is CASSQPGQGLPAGYTF. In DNA form, the CDR3 reads TGTGCCAGCAGTCAGCCGGGACAGGGGTTACCAGCCGGCTACACCTTC.

This rearrangement joins TRBV4-1 to TRBJ2-7, with 11 nucleotides matching TRBD2. This CDR3 spans 14 amino acids. Trimming removed 4 bases from V and 3 bases from J; junction bases left unmatched: 2. Germline V gene sequence: CDR1 MGHRA, CDR2 YSYEKL. This chain's CDR3 is CASSPLAGGYEQYF. Here the CDR3 DNA reads TGCGCCAGCAGCCCGCTAGCGGGGGGCTACGAGCAGTACTTC.

This chain uses TRBV19 with TRBJ1-1; 12 bases are shared with TRBD1. Germline CDR1 is LNHDA and CDR2 is SQIVND (reference sequence). J was trimmed by 5 bases and V by 10 bases; bases with no gene match: 11. The CDR3 contains 15 residues. The DNA for the CDR3 is TGTGCCACTTCGGGACAGGGGGCTATTTTGACTGAAGCTTTCTTT. It is translated as CATSGQGAILTEAFF.

CDR3 loop: CATSDTLRQGKYNEQFF. As DNA, the CDR3 is TGTGCCACCAGTGATACCCTGAGACAGGGCAAATACAATGAGCAGTTCTTC. The chain is built from TRBV24-1 and TRBJ2-1; 7 nucleotides match TRBD1. CDR1 and CDR2 from the germline V gene are KGHDR and SFDVKD. V lost 3 bases to trimming and J lost 4 bases; unmatched junction nucleotides: 11. CDR3 length equals 17 residues.

The chain couples TRBV6-5 to TRBJ2-7; D call uncertain. Germline CDR1 and CDR2: MNHEY and SVGAGI. The V gene lost 6 bases and the J gene lost 3 bases, with 18 bases spanning the gap. This CDR3 spans 15 amino acids. The CDR3 spells CASRDRRNLRYEQYF. For the CDR3, the DNA is TGTGCCAGCAGGGATCGCAGGAACCTACGCTACGAGCAGTACTTC.

This chain links TRBV2 with TRBJ2-1; perhaps TRBD2 as D (5 bases). V lost 4 bases, J lost 0 bases, and 13 bases lay in between. Germline V gives CDR1 SNHLY, CDR2 FYNNEI. The CDR3 runs to 16 residues. The CDR3 loop is CASSVVGVLSYNEQFF. The CDR3, as DNA: TGTGCCAGCAGTGTGGTCGGGGTCCTCTCCTACAATGAGCAGTTCTTC.

This CDR3 is CASSSTGPYGYTF. CDR3 nucleotides: TGCGCCAGCAGCTCCACAGGGCCCTATGGCTACACCTTC. The chain uses TRBV5-1 and TRBJ1-2; TRBD1 might be the D (6 bases). Trimming took off 3 bases at V and 4 bases at J, with 10 bases between the two ends. This CDR3 has 13 amino acids. The V gene's germline CDR1 is SGHRS and CDR2 YFSETQ.

DNA for the CDR3: TGTGCCAGCAGCCCCGTCCTAGCGGGGGCTGGGAATGAGCAGTTCTTC. Translating gives CASSPVLAGAGNEQFF. The rearrangement joins TRBV3-1 (or the pseudogene TRBV3-2) to TRBJ2-1, with 10 positions matching TRBD2. Germline CDR1 and CDR2: LGHDT and YNNKEL (reference sequence). The CDR3 spans 16 residues. V was clipped by 4 bases and J by 7 bases; unmatched bases: 10.

The genes are TRBV5-4 and TRBJ1-2, with TRBD1 matching over 8 bases. In germline, CDR1 is SGHNT, CDR2 YYREEE (reference sequence). Germline trimming cut 0 bases from V and 0 bases from J; bases unmatched to any gene: 4. This CDR3 is 16 amino acids long. The CDR3 sequence is CASSLGDRGPNYGYTF. For the CDR3, the DNA is TGTGCCAGCAGCTTGGGAGACAGGGGCCCTAACTATGGCTACACCTTC.

The genes are TRBV6-5 and TRBJ2-2; the match to TRBD1 covers 9 bases. Germline V CDR1 and CDR2: MNHEY, SVGAGI. The CDR3 runs to 16 residues. V gave up 2 bases and J gave up 4 bases; unmatched junction bases: 5. CDR3 DNA sequence: TGTGCCAGCAGTTACGTCGGACAGGGGCGCACCGGGGAGCTGTTTTTT. Translation gives CASSYVGQGRTGELFF.

This chain uses TRBV20-1 with TRBJ1-1; no reliable D call. From germline, CDR1 is DFQATT and CDR2 SNEGSKA (reference sequence). CDR3 length: 11 residues. Deletions cut 1 base from V and 3 bases from J, with 3 bases between. CDR3 DNA: TGCAGTGCTAGAGTCGACACTGAAGCTTTCTTT. It translates to CSARVDTEAFF.

The V gene is TRBV18, the J gene TRBJ2-3; a possible D gene is TRBD1 (6 bases). Germline V gene data show CDR1 as KGHSH and CDR2 as LQKENI. V gave up 3 bases and J gave up 11 bases, with 15 bases separating them. The CDR3 is 13 residues long. In DNA form, the CDR3 reads TGTGCCAGCTCACCGACGGACCCCAGGGGGCAGTATTTT. It translates to CASSPTDPRGQYF.

Only a few counts were recorded for this clone. The chain joins TRBV5-1 to TRBJ1-6; the match to TRBD1 covers 7 bases. Germline V lookup: CDR1 SGHRS, CDR2 YFSETQ. This CDR3 is 15 amino acids long. V was pared by 3 bases and J by 7 bases, with 7 bases of the junction left unmatched. The CDR3 sequence is CASSSGTALNSPLHF. The CDR3 region has the DNA TGCGCCAGCAGCTCAGGGACAGCTTTAAATTCACCCCTCCACTTT.